This TCR beta chain originates from a study of T-cell reconstitution after alpha-beta-depleted transplantation in children (dated by TCRdb to about 2016). About the study as a whole: T-cell immune reconstitution after TCRalphabeta/CD19-depleted allogeneic hematopoietic cell transplantation in children was quantitatively tracked in the study by means of TCR repertoire profiling.

The treatment or condition label of this sample denotes: allogeneic hematopoietic cell transplantation with graft depleted of TCRalphabeta T cells and CD19 B cells. TCRalphabeta/CD19-depleted allogeneic hematopoietic cell grafts were given to the transplant recipients, all of whom were children. CDR1 and CDR2, per the germline V gene, are KGHSH and LQKENI. From cysteine to phenylalanine, the CDR3 is 16 amino acids long. Only CDR3 DNA remains: 48 bases, in frame from the first base. Trimming takes 3 bases from V and 0 bases from J, and the germline ends sit 12 bases apart. Preparation of the library involved PCR. These reads were obtained on an Illumina HiSeq 2500. TCR library preparation used molecular barcoding, with unique molecular identifiers applied to normalize quantification of the TCRbeta repertoire. TCRdb reran the public reads through fastp at Q25 and MiXCR, keeping productive beta chains. Under each unique CDR3 protein, matching rows form one entry showing the most common genes and DNA. The sample yields approximately 270,000 distinct CDR3 sequences; 20% to 30% were counted once. Of the sample, about 5% falls within the top ten clones.

Results and caveats for the whole study, not just this receptor: In some patients, the high TCRbeta diversity seen at day 60 was put down to recipient T cells and intrathymic progenitors that had survived conditioning. About two months after transplant, the apparently early recovery of alphabetaT-cell counts reportedly depended on just several hundred clones that had expanded rapidly and came from non-depleted graft cells. The frequencies of hyperexpanded clones fell over the following months, and after one year, T-cell counts and TCRbeta diversity were mostly attributed to newly produced T cells.

For this clonotype: The antigen it recognizes is unknown. One base away there is no much larger clone; base qualities are not given.

The TCR comes from a female patient between 2 and 15 years old who had a stem cell transplant for congenital amegakaryocytic thrombocytopenia, so the T cells may come from the graft donor. Specimen: PBMCs, mostly from graft donor cells, collected 360 days after TCRalphabeta/CD19-depleted stem cell transplant. The sequence is built from TRBV18 and TRBJ1-3; the D gene is unclear. CDR3 region: CASSPRTEFSGNTIYF. The nucleotide sequence is given as TGTGCCAGCTCACCGCGGACGGAGTTCTCTGGAAACACCATATATTTT.